Listed below are T cell receptor beta chains from one sample, sequenced in a study of early T cells in non-severe SARS-CoV-2 infection. TCRdb re-analysed the 5' RACE reads in MiXCR, keeping a single row per CDR3 protein. This table has around 82,000 distinct CDR3 sequences, around 10% appearing once. Sequencing was done on a sample of whole blood. All receptors derive from an adult who was a healthcare worker with PCR-confirmed SARS-CoV-2 infection or an uninfected control (not recorded which). CDR3s include the opening cysteine and the closing phenylalanine or tryptophan. The D gene is left open where the match is weak. Expanded clones are given a class, and other clones once, few, many or no size at all.

clone_size: few; d_call: .; v_call: TRBV7-9; j_call: TRBJ2-5; cdr3_nt: TGTGCCAGCAGCTTAGTACAAGCAGCAGAGACCCAGTACTTC; cdr3_aa: CASSLVQAAETQYF
clone_size: many; d_call: TRBD1; v_call: TRBV14; j_call: TRBJ1-5; cdr3_nt: TGTGCCAGCAGCCAAGGACAGGGGGTCAATCAGCCCCAGCATTTT; cdr3_aa: CASSQGQGVNQPQHF
clone_size: few; d_call: .; v_call: TRBV3-1; j_call: TRBJ2-5; cdr3_nt: TGTGCCAGCAGCCAAGGGGGGACCCAGTACTTC; cdr3_aa: CASSQGGTQYF
clone_size: many; d_call: TRBD1; v_call: TRBV5-1; j_call: TRBJ2-3; cdr3_nt: TGCGCCAGCAGCAGACAGGGAACAGATACGCAGTATTTT; cdr3_aa: CASSRQGTDTQYF
clone_size: many; d_call: TRBD1; v_call: TRBV20-1; j_call: TRBJ1-2; cdr3_nt: TGCAGTGCTAGAACTGGGACAGCCAATGGCTACACCTTC; cdr3_aa: CSARTGTANGYTF
clone_size: .; d_call: TRBD1; v_call: TRBV10-3; j_call: TRBJ1-1; cdr3_nt: TGTGCCATCACTTCCCCCGGACAGGGGTCCACTGAAGCTTTCTTT; cdr3_aa: CAITSPGQGSTEAFF
clone_size: few; d_call: .; v_call: TRBV7-8; j_call: TRBJ2-3; cdr3_nt: TGTGCCAGCAGCTTGCAAGGAGGTGCAGATACGCAGTATTTT; cdr3_aa: CASSLQGGADTQYF
clone_size: .; d_call: .; v_call: TRBV5-1; j_call: TRBJ1-1; cdr3_nt: TGCGCCAGCAGCCCGAAACTCCGGGACACCCGACCGGGCACTGAAGCTTTCTTT; cdr3_aa: CASSPKLRDTRPGTEAFF
clone_size: many; d_call: TRBD1; v_call: TRBV5-6; j_call: TRBJ1-2; cdr3_nt: TGTGCCAGCAGCGAGGGACAGTCAAACTATGGCTACACCTTC; cdr3_aa: CASSEGQSNYGYTF
clone_size: many; d_call: .; v_call: TRBV10-3; j_call: TRBJ1-1; cdr3_nt: TGTGCCATCAGTGACTACAGGGACCCGAACACTGAAGCTTTCTTT; cdr3_aa: CAISDYRDPNTEAFF
clone_size: many; d_call: TRBD2; v_call: TRBV2; j_call: TRBJ2-7; cdr3_nt: TGTGCCAGCAGTGCCGGACTAGCGGGGGCCGTTAAGTACTTC; cdr3_aa: CASSAGLAGAVKYF
clone_size: .; d_call: .; v_call: TRBV19; j_call: TRBJ2-1; cdr3_nt: TGTGCCAGTAGCATCAACCCAACTCCGGACAATGAGCAGTTCTTC; cdr3_aa: CASSINPTPDNEQFF
clone_size: many; d_call: .; v_call: TRBV4-3; j_call: TRBJ1-2; cdr3_nt: TGCGCCAGCAGCCAAGGATTGGGCAGTGACTATGGCTACACCTTC; cdr3_aa: CASSQGLGSDYGYTF
clone_size: few; d_call: .; v_call: TRBV6-6; j_call: TRBJ2-1; cdr3_nt: TGTGCCAGCAGTTACTCGCCAGGGTACGATGAGCAGTTCTTC; cdr3_aa: CASSYSPGYDEQFF
clone_size: .; d_call: .; v_call: TRBV3-1; j_call: TRBJ1-2; cdr3_nt: TGTGCCAGCAGCCAAGATGGGGTAACAGGGAATGGCTACACCTTC; cdr3_aa: CASSQDGVTGNGYTF
clone_size: few; d_call: .; v_call: TRBV9; j_call: TRBJ2-2; cdr3_nt: TGTGCCAGCAGAGGAACAGGGAACACCGGGGAGCTGTTTTTT; cdr3_aa: CASRGTGNTGELFF
clone_size: many; d_call: .; v_call: TRBV20-1; j_call: TRBJ2-5; cdr3_nt: TGCAGTGCTAGACCTTCAGAGGGGACCCAGTACTTC; cdr3_aa: CSARPSEGTQYF
clone_size: many; d_call: .; v_call: TRBV5-1; j_call: TRBJ1-5; cdr3_nt: TGCGCCAGCAGCCCGGCGGGGGGGACCAATCAGCCCCAGCATTTT; cdr3_aa: CASSPAGGTNQPQHF
clone_size: few; d_call: TRBD1; v_call: TRBV12-5; j_call: TRBJ2-2; cdr3_nt: TGTGCTAGTGGCCCCGACAGGGGGAACACCGGGGAGCTGTTTTTT; cdr3_aa: CASGPDRGNTGELFF
clone_size: few; d_call: .; v_call: TRBV6-4; j_call: TRBJ2-3; cdr3_nt: TGTGCCAGCAGTGCCCTCTCCGGGGATACGCAGTATTTT; cdr3_aa: CASSALSGDTQYF
clone_size: .; d_call: TRBD2; v_call: TRBV20-1; j_call: TRBJ2-7; cdr3_nt: TGCAGTGCTACCCCAGGACTAGCGGGGGGGTCCGAGCAGTACTTC; cdr3_aa: CSATPGLAGGSEQYF
clone_size: few; d_call: TRBD2; v_call: TRBV12-5; j_call: TRBJ2-5; cdr3_nt: TGTGCTAGTGGTGCGGGACTAGCGGGGTTCCAAGAGACCCAGTACTTC; cdr3_aa: CASGAGLAGFQETQYF
clone_size: few; d_call: .; v_call: TRBV7-6; j_call: TRBJ2-2; cdr3_nt: TGTGCCAGCAGGTCGGGAAACACCGGGGAGCTGTTTTTT; cdr3_aa: CASRSGNTGELFF
clone_size: many; d_call: .; v_call: TRBV4-2; j_call: TRBJ1-2; cdr3_nt: TGTGCCAGCAGCCAAGATCCGAGGGATAACTATGGCTACACCTTC; cdr3_aa: CASSQDPRDNYGYTF
clone_size: .; d_call: .; v_call: TRBV12-3/TRBV12-4; j_call: TRBJ1-2; cdr3_nt: TGTGCCAGCAGTTTGGGGGGGCTTAACTATGGCTACACCTTC; cdr3_aa: CASSLGGLNYGYTF
clone_size: many; d_call: TRBD1; v_call: TRBV5-5; j_call: TRBJ1-6; cdr3_nt: TGTGCCAGCAGCAAGACCACAGGGGGGATGGATAATTCACCCCTCCACTTT; cdr3_aa: CASSKTTGGMDNSPLHF
clone_size: many; d_call: TRBD1; v_call: TRBV5-1; j_call: TRBJ1-1; cdr3_nt: TGCGCCAGCAGCTGGGACAGGGGAAGCACTGAAGCTTTCTTT; cdr3_aa: CASSWDRGSTEAFF
clone_size: few; d_call: .; v_call: TRBV7-7; j_call: TRBJ2-5; cdr3_nt: TGTGCCAGCAGCTTTGGCTACTCCCAAGAGACCCAGTACTTC; cdr3_aa: CASSFGYSQETQYF
clone_size: many; d_call: .; v_call: TRBV6-4; j_call: TRBJ2-1; cdr3_nt: TGTGCCAGCAGTGACTCTACAGAGGGTGAGCAGTTCTTC; cdr3_aa: CASSDSTEGEQFF
clone_size: .; d_call: TRBD1; v_call: TRBV28; j_call: TRBJ2-5; cdr3_nt: TGTGCCAGCAGTGGGACAGGACAAGAGACCCAGTACTTC; cdr3_aa: CASSGTGQETQYF
clone_size: many; d_call: .; v_call: TRBV20-1; j_call: TRBJ2-7; cdr3_nt: TGCAGTGCGCTACGGGACGGCTCCTACGAGCAGTACTTC; cdr3_aa: CSALRDGSYEQYF
clone_size: many; d_call: .; v_call: TRBV13; j_call: TRBJ2-3; cdr3_nt: TGTGCCAGCACCCGGGGGCGGACAGATACGCAGTATTTT; cdr3_aa: CASTRGRTDTQYF
clone_size: few; d_call: .; v_call: TRBV28; j_call: TRBJ1-3; cdr3_nt: TGTGCCAGCAGCCACACCGGGACTTTCAACTCTGGAAACACCATATATTTT; cdr3_aa: CASSHTGTFNSGNTIYF
clone_size: few; d_call: TRBD2; v_call: TRBV11-2; j_call: TRBJ2-1; cdr3_nt: TGTGCCAGCAGCTCTAGGGGACTAGCGCTCTACAATGAGCAGTTCTTC; cdr3_aa: CASSSRGLALYNEQFF
clone_size: many; d_call: .; v_call: TRBV10-3; j_call: TRBJ1-6; cdr3_nt: TGTGCCATCAGCGGGGATCCAGATAATTCACCCCTCCACTTT; cdr3_aa: CAISGDPDNSPLHF
clone_size: many; d_call: TRBD1; v_call: TRBV6-1; j_call: TRBJ1-5; cdr3_nt: TGTGCCAGCACTCACCTTTCCCGGGACAGGGGCCCCAATAAGCCCCAGCATTTT; cdr3_aa: CASTHLSRDRGPNKPQHF
clone_size: few; d_call: .; v_call: TRBV5-1; j_call: TRBJ2-3; cdr3_nt: TGCGCCAGCAGCTTGGTTGGCAGCACAGATACGCAGTATTTT; cdr3_aa: CASSLVGSTDTQYF
clone_size: .; d_call: TRBD1; v_call: TRBV19; j_call: TRBJ2-7; cdr3_nt: TGTGCCAGTAGGAGGACAGGGATAACCTACGAGCAGTACTTC; cdr3_aa: CASRRTGITYEQYF
clone_size: .; d_call: .; v_call: TRBV12-3/TRBV12-4; j_call: TRBJ1-6; cdr3_nt: TGTGCCAGCAGCCCCTACACCCACGGTGGTTCACCCCTCCACTTT; cdr3_aa: CASSPYTHGGSPLHF
clone_size: few; d_call: TRBD2; v_call: TRBV6-4; j_call: TRBJ2-1; cdr3_nt: TGTGCCAGCAGCGCCGGGACTAGCGCAGGAAATGAGCAGTTCTTC; cdr3_aa: CASSAGTSAGNEQFF
clone_size: .; d_call: .; v_call: TRBV5-1; j_call: TRBJ1-5; cdr3_nt: TGCGCCAGCAGGGGGGACCCGAGCAATCAGCCCCAGCATTTT; cdr3_aa: CASRGDPSNQPQHF
clone_size: many; d_call: .; v_call: TRBV7-3; j_call: TRBJ2-2; cdr3_nt: TGTGCCAGCAGCTCCCTGACTAGTTCGAACACCGGGGAGCTGTTTTTT; cdr3_aa: CASSSLTSSNTGELFF
clone_size: .; d_call: TRBD2; v_call: TRBV12-3/TRBV12-4; j_call: TRBJ2-3; cdr3_nt: TGTGCCAGCAGGGCTAGCGGGGGGGCTGATACGCAGTATTTT; cdr3_aa: CASRASGGADTQYF
clone_size: .; d_call: TRBD1; v_call: TRBV2; j_call: TRBJ1-2; cdr3_nt: TGTGCCAGCAGTGAAGTCGACAGGGGCTATGGCTACACCTTC; cdr3_aa: CASSEVDRGYGYTF
clone_size: many; d_call: .; v_call: TRBV20-1; j_call: TRBJ1-3; cdr3_nt: TGCAGTGCTAGAGATCGGCAGATCTTGTGGGAAAACACCATATATTTT; cdr3_aa: CSARDRQILWENTIYF